Reported below is one TCR beta chain. This CDR3 contains 13 residues. The germline gives CDR1 MNHEY, CDR2 SVGAGI. V dropped 8 bases and J dropped 3 bases, with 10 bases sitting between them. This entry comes from a study of blood T cell repertoires in COVID-19. In the study overall: The United States, Italy and Spain supplied acute and convalescent COVID-19 samples. PBMCs, B-cell-depleted T cells, or T cells were the source of the cDNA or gDNA that made up the material.

Patients at the Seattle site were enrolled during active infection and followed longitudinally. Original processing notes: The authors estimated nucleated cell counts from reference gene primer amplification. Profiled with immunoSEQ multiplex PCR; TCRdb holds only in-frame clones, not every one. The V and J calls and clone size were taken over from that table, and D and trimming were inferred from the DNA. The table has roughly 230,000 clones, approximately 91% seen once. The receptor was derived from a man aged 25-45 years with COVID-19, enrolled during active disease. The sample comprised peripheral blood. J is TRBJ1-4 and V is TRBV6-5; D may be TRBD1 (5 bases). The CDR3 sequence: CASLRDPNEKLFF. DNA of the CDR3: TGTGCCAGCCTCAGGGATCCTAATGAAAAACTGTTTTTT.